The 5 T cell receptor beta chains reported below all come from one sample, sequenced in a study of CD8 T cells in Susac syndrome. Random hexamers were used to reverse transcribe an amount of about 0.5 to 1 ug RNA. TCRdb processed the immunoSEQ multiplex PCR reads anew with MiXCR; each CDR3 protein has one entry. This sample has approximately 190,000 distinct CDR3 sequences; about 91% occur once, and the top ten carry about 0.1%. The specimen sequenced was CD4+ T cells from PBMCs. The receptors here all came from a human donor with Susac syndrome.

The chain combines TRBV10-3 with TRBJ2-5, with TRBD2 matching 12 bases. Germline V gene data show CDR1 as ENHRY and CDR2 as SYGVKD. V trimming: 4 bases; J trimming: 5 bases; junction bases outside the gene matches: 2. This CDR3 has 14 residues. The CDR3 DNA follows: TGTGCCATCAGTGGACTAGCGGGAGAGGAGACCCAGTACTTC. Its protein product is CAISGLAGEETQYF.

CDR3 DNA: TGTGCCACCAGTCAGGGGGGGACAGAGACCCAGTACTTC. As protein: CATSQGGTETQYF. The chain joins TRBV24-1 to TRBJ2-5; perhaps D is TRBD1 or TRBD2 (7 bases each). From germline, CDR1 is KGHDR and CDR2 SFDVKD. The CDR3 sequence is 13 residues long. V was shortened by 6 bases and J by 4 bases, with 11 bases between the two germline ends.

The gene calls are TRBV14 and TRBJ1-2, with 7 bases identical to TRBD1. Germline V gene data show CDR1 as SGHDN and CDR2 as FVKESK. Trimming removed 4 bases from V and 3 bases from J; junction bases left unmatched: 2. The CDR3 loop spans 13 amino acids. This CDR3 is CASSPQGYYGYTF. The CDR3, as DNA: TGTGCCAGCAGCCCACAGGGGTACTATGGCTACACCTTC.

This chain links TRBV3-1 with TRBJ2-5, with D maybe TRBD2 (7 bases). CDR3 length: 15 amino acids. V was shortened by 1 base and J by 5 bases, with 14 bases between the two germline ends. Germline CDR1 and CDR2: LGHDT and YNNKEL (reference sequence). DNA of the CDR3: TGTGCCAGCAGCCAAGCCGCCGGGGGGCGGGAGACCCAGTACTTC. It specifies CASSQAAGGRETQYF.

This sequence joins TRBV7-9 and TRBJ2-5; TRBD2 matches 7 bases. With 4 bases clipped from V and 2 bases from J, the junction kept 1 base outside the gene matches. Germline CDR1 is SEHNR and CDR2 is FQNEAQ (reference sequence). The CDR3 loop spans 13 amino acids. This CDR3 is CASSWGLQETQYF. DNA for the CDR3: TGTGCCAGCAGCTGGGGACTACAAGAGACCCAGTACTTC.